The clone carrying this T cell receptor beta chain was detected only once. These data are taken from a study of beta chain features in type 1 diabetes. CDR3 length: 15 residues. V shed 6 bases and J 3 bases; nucleotides not matched to a gene: 10. The germline CDR1 and CDR2 sequences are SGHTA and FQGNSA. Expressed TCRB transcripts were sequenced because the isolated RNA had all been reverse transcribed beforehand. The method was immunoSEQ multiplex PCR; TCRdb's version includes in-frame clones alone and lacks a portion of them. Of 200,000 to 250,000 clones listed, more than 65% are singletons. Source material: naive CD4+ T cells from blood. The source of this sequence is a man between 25 and 39 years old in good health. The V and J genes are TRBV7-2 and TRBJ2-7, with 8 bases identical to TRBD1. CDR3 DNA sequence: TGTGCCAGCAGGAAGGAAGGACAGGGAAGCTACGAGCAGTACTTC. Encoded protein: CASRKEGQGSYEQYF. The entire variable domain, with the rest obtained from reference TRBV7-2 and TRBJ2-7, is as follows: GAGVSQSPSNKVTEKGKDVELRCDPISGHTALYWYRQSLGQGLEFLIYFQGNSAPDKSGLPSDRFSAERTGGSVSTLTIQRTQQEDSAVYLCASRKEGQGSYEQYFGPGTRLTVT.